These T cell receptor beta chains were read from a single sample in a study of T cell responses to AZD1222 COVID-19 vaccine. Profiling relied on immunoSEQ multiplex PCR, and the TCRdb table lists in-frame clones only, not all of them. The data show 53,000 or so clones, with approximately 85% seen just once and approximately 19% held by the top ten. Sequenced material: peripheral blood, taken on day 0 of MenACWY control vaccination. The source of these receptors is an adult in good health. Both conserved end residues are part of each CDR3. D genes are given only for firm matches. Size is omitted from some rows. Given values are once, few, many or a class for expanded clones.

D	V	size	J	CDR3	DNA
NA	TRBV18	NA	TRBJ2-6	CASSPRDRRTLLSGANVLTF	TGTGCCAGCTCACCAAGGGACCGCCGGACTCTTCTCTCTGGGGCCAACGTCCTGACTTTC
NA	TRBV28	NA	TRBJ2-7	CASSSPGPPWEQYF	TGTGCCAGCAGTAGCCCGGGCCCTCCTTGGGAGCAGTACTTC
TRBD1	TRBV28	NA	TRBJ1-2	CASSLQGGQINYGYTF	TGTGCCAGCAGTCTCCAGGGGGGACAAATTAACTATGGCTACACCTTC
NA	TRBV28	NA	TRBJ1-4	CASSLTLLYATNEKLFF	TGTGCCAGCAGTTTAACACTCTTATACGCAACTAATGAAAAACTGTTTTTT
TRBD1	TRBV5-1	NA	TRBJ1-3	CASSQGTGNGNTIYF	TGCGCCAGCAGCCAAGGGACAGGGAACGGAAACACCATATATTTT
TRBD2	TRBV2	NA	TRBJ2-7	CASSGGLGDVSGEQYF	TGTGCCAGCAGTGGTGGACTAGGGGACGTTAGTGGCGAGCAGTACTTC
TRBD1	TRBV19	NA	TRBJ1-4	CASSPGTVNEKLFF	TGTGCCAGTAGCCCCGGGACAGTAAATGAAAAACTGTTTTTT
TRBD2	TRBV6-5	NA	TRBJ2-7	CASSWGGGRSREQYF	TGTGCCAGCAGCTGGGGTGGCGGGAGGTCTCGCGAGCAGTACTTC
NA	TRBV27	NA	TRBJ2-1	CASSLYEGGHYNEQFF	TGTGCCAGCAGTTTATATGAGGGTGGACACTACAATGAGCAGTTCTTC
NA	TRBV6-6	NA	TRBJ2-4	CASSYSRGQYF	TGTGCCAGCAGTTACTCGAGGGGACAGTACTTC
TRBD1	TRBV28	NA	TRBJ1-2	CAGGTGDPGYTF	TGTGCCGGCGGGACAGGGGACCCTGGCTACACCTTC
TRBD1	TRBV24-1	NA	TRBJ2-7	CATSGNRGSYEQYF	TGTGCCACCAGTGGGAACAGGGGCTCCTACGAGCAGTACTTC
TRBD2	TRBV9	NA	TRBJ2-1	CASSVRTGLAGGGEQFF	TGTGCCAGCAGCGTACGTACTGGACTAGCGGGAGGAGGTGAGCAGTTCTTC
NA	TRBV15	NA	TRBJ2-2	CATSRVAGSGELFF	TGTGCCACCAGCAGAGTGGCAGGGTCCGGGGAGCTGTTTTTT
NA	TRBV10-3	NA	TRBJ1-1	CAISKKTDNTEAFF	TGTGCCATCAGTAAAAAGACAGATAACACTGAAGCTTTCTTT
TRBD1	TRBV19	NA	TRBJ1-1	CASSIAEGAITEAFF	TGTGCCAGTAGTATAGCCGAGGGGGCCATCACTGAAGCTTTCTTT
NA	TRBV7-9	NA	TRBJ1-5	CASSLGGEGQPQHF	TGTGCCAGCAGCTTAGGAGGGGAGGGTCAGCCCCAGCATTTT
NA	TRBV7-2	few	TRBJ2-7	CASSYSVAEQYF	TGTGCCAGCAGCTATAGTGTCGCCGAGCAGTACTTC
NA	TRBV30	NA	TRBJ2-7	CAWSPTPYEQYF	TGTGCCTGGAGCCCGACACCTTACGAGCAGTACTTC